Below, one T cell receptor (beta chain) is given with its context. Its target is not known. The sample is drawn from a study of neoadjuvant nivolumab and ipilimumab in lung cancer. Study details: Patients got nivolumab 3 mg/kg on days 1, 15 and 29; combination added ipilimumab 1 mg/kg day 1. Points from the study as a whole: Blood richness before therapy tracked richness in tumors resected after neoadjuvant therapy. Compared with tumor-adjacent uninvolved lung, resected tumors showed greater richness and clonality.

Trimming took 3 bases from V and 1 from J; bases not matched to a gene: 1. Germline V gene sequence: CDR1 SGHAT, CDR2 FQNNGV. The CDR3 contains 15 residues. Only in-frame clones appear in the TCRdb table, and some are missing; sequencing was by immunoSEQ multiplex PCR. Seen here are about 18,000 clones, more than 65% observed once, and the top ten hold approximately 6.4%. This chain connects TRBV11-2 to TRBJ2-3; 10 bases align to TRBD2. The sequence was collected from an adult with non-small cell lung cancer. The sample was tumor tissue, taken after neoadjuvant nivolumab, alone or with ipilimumab, at or shortly before surgery. CDR3: CASSFGTSGTDTQYF. In DNA form, the CDR3 reads TGTGCCAGCAGCTTCGGGACTAGCGGCACAGATACGCAGTATTTT.